The following is a T cell receptor beta chain sequence with its context. The sample belongs to a study of technical replicates of blood from a few donors. Profiled with immunoSEQ multiplex PCR; TCRdb holds only in-frame clones, not every one. The sample holds approximately 73,000 clones, about 92% seen once. V lost 0 bases and J 5 bases, leaving 13 bases between the germline ends. CDR3 length equals 15 residues. Germline lookup yields CDR1 MGHRA and CDR2 YSYEKL. Specimen: T cells isolated from PBMCs. The TCR was taken from a human donor in good health. The rearrangement joins TRBV4-1 to TRBJ2-5; D is unclear. Here the CDR3 DNA reads TGCGCCAGCAGCCAAGATCCAGGCCGTGCGGAGACCCAGTACTTC. The encoded protein is CASSQDPGRAETQYF.